Listed here is a single TCR beta chain. Its antigen is undetermined. It was with 60 Vbeta and 13 Jbeta primers that the PCR ran. Profiling relied on immunoSEQ multiplex PCR, and the TCRdb table lists in-frame clones only, not all of them. The data contain some 90,000 clones, approximately 80% of them singletons. The CDR3 length is 15 residues. V lost 2 bases and J 0 bases, leaving 10 bases between the germline ends. CDR1 is SGHTA, CDR2 FQGNSA, per germline. This sample was included in a study of cytomegalovirus exposure and HLA in healthy donors. General study results and limits: Association with HLA alleles at 0.05 false discovery rate was found for around 15,000 TCR beta sequences in a later analysis. The number of N-insertions in an Asian-associated ancestry cluster was reportedly below the 666-donor mean in a later analysis. In a later analysis, TCR beta V- and J-gene trimming showed a link to a missense DCLRE1C variant. In vitro work confirmed that three CMV-associated chains recognize CMV antigens.

The receptor comes from a man younger than 40 in good health and CMV-seropositive. The material sequenced was PBMCs. The chain employs TRBV7-2 and TRBJ1-2; D is undetermined. The CDR3 bases are TGTGCCAGCAGCTTAATTGTAGAAGCTAACTATGGCTACACCTTC. Translated: CASSLIVEANYGYTF.